This T cell receptor (beta chain) is drawn from a study of blood T cell repertoires in COVID-19. Across the study: Both acute and convalescent COVID-19 samples were obtained from the United States, Italy and Spain. PBMCs, B-cell-depleted T cells, or T cells were the source of the cDNA or gDNA that made up the material.

TCRdb keeps only in-frame clones here, not all; method: immunoSEQ multiplex PCR. The table records about 31,000 clones, about 90% of them present only once. The ends were cut back, 0 bases at V and 2 bases at J, with 9 bases in the middle. The CDR3 extends over 15 amino acids. Germline values: CDR1 ENHRY, CDR2 SYGVKD. This chain connects TRBV10-3 to TRBJ2-3; D may be TRBD2 (5 bases). The source material was peripheral blood. The TCR sequence derives from a human donor in a cohort sampled during active COVID-19. CDR3 loop: CAISESLATTDTQYF. As DNA, the CDR3 is TGTGCCATCAGTGAGTCCCTAGCCACCACAGATACGCAGTATTTT.